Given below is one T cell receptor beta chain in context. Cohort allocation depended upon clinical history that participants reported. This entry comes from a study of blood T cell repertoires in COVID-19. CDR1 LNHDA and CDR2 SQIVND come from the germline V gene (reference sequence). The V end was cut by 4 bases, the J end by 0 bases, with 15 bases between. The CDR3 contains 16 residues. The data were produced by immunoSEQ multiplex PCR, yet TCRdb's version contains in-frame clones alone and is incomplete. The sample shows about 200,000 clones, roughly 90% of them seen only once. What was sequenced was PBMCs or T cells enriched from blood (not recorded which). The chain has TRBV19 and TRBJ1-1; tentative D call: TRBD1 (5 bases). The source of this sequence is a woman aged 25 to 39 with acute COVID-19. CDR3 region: CASSTVGGNLNTEAFF. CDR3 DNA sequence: TGTGCCAGTAGTACCGTCGGGGGGAACCTGAACACTGAAGCTTTCTTT.